These T cell receptor beta chains were read from a single sample in a study of T cells in Graves' hyperthyroidism and ophthalmopathy. One entry per CDR3 protein results from TCRdb running MiXCR on the multiplex PCR reads. The data contain over 300,000 distinct CDR3 sequences, approximately 13% of them singletons. What was sequenced was blood. The receptors were gathered from a woman in her sixties or seventies with Graves' hyperthyroidism. Both conserved end residues are part of each CDR3. The D gene is left open where the match is weak. The size of a clone is reported for some rows only, either as once, few or many, or as a class for expanded clones.

clone_size: many
v_call: TRBV7-8
d_call: NA
j_call: TRBJ2-5
cdr3_length: 14
cdr3_aa: CASSQGRHQETQYF
cdr3_nt: TGTGCCAGCAGCCAAGGGAGGCACCAAGAGACCCAGTACTTC

clone_size: many
v_call: TRBV15
d_call: NA
j_call: TRBJ1-6
cdr3_length: 13
cdr3_aa: CATSRALNSPLHF
cdr3_nt: TGTGCCACCAGCAGAGCGTTGAATTCACCCCTCCACTTT

clone_size: NA
v_call: TRBV7-9
d_call: NA
j_call: TRBJ2-4
cdr3_length: 13
cdr3_aa: CASSFPSTNIQYF
cdr3_nt: TGTGCCAGCAGCTTCCCGAGTACAAACATTCAGTACTTC

clone_size: NA
v_call: TRBV13
d_call: NA
j_call: TRBJ2-3
cdr3_length: 15
cdr3_aa: CASSRQWAGTDTQYF
cdr3_nt: TGTGCCAGCAGCCGACAATGGGCTGGGACAGATACGCAGTATTTT

clone_size: many
v_call: TRBV12-3/TRBV12-4
d_call: NA
j_call: TRBJ1-3
cdr3_length: 15
cdr3_aa: CASSARTVGGNTIYF
cdr3_nt: TGTGCCAGCAGCGCTAGGACAGTGGGTGGAAACACCATATATTTT

clone_size: many
v_call: TRBV28
d_call: TRBD2
j_call: TRBJ2-7
cdr3_length: 14
cdr3_aa: CASSSGTSDYEQYF
cdr3_nt: TGTGCCAGCAGTAGCGGGACTAGCGATTACGAGCAGTACTTC

clone_size: few
v_call: TRBV20-1
d_call: TRBD2
j_call: TRBJ2-1
cdr3_length: 15
cdr3_aa: CSAPLPGRAYNEQFF
cdr3_nt: TGCAGTGCTCCTCTCCCCGGGAGGGCATACAATGAGCAGTTCTTC

clone_size: many
v_call: TRBV9
d_call: NA
j_call: TRBJ2-2
cdr3_length: 14
cdr3_aa: CASRGPQNTGELFF
cdr3_nt: TGTGCCAGCCGGGGTCCGCAGAACACCGGGGAGCTGTTTTTT

clone_size: many
v_call: TRBV11-2
d_call: NA
j_call: TRBJ1-3
cdr3_length: 13
cdr3_aa: CASRRVPGNTIYF
cdr3_nt: TGTGCCAGCCGGAGGGTCCCTGGAAACACCATATATTTT

clone_size: many
v_call: TRBV20-1
d_call: NA
j_call: TRBJ1-5
cdr3_length: 15
cdr3_aa: CSAIVSVSGNQPQHF
cdr3_nt: TGCAGTGCTATCGTGTCAGTAAGCGGCAATCAGCCCCAGCATTTT

clone_size: NA
v_call: TRBV5-1
d_call: TRBD2
j_call: TRBJ2-1
cdr3_length: 17
cdr3_aa: CASSPSLAGGSYNEQFF
cdr3_nt: TGCGCCAGCAGCCCCTCTCTAGCGGGAGGCTCCTACAATGAGCAGTTCTTC

clone_size: many
v_call: TRBV5-8
d_call: NA
j_call: TRBJ2-7
cdr3_length: 14
cdr3_aa: CASSPRTLTYEQYF
cdr3_nt: TGTGCCAGCAGCCCGCGCACGCTTACCTACGAGCAGTACTTC

clone_size: many
v_call: TRBV19
d_call: TRBD1
j_call: TRBJ1-1
cdr3_length: 15
cdr3_aa: CASSSSTGGNTEAFF
cdr3_nt: TGTGCCAGTAGTTCCAGTACAGGGGGGAACACTGAAGCTTTCTTT

clone_size: many
v_call: TRBV5-1
d_call: TRBD2
j_call: TRBJ2-7
cdr3_length: 13
cdr3_aa: CASSLTSGDEQYF
cdr3_nt: TGCGCCAGCAGCTTGACTAGCGGAGACGAGCAGTACTTC

clone_size: many
v_call: TRBV11-2
d_call: NA
j_call: TRBJ2-7
cdr3_length: 14
cdr3_aa: CASSLGPGSYEQYF
cdr3_nt: TGTGCCAGCAGCTTAGGCCCAGGCTCCTACGAGCAGTACTTC

clone_size: NA
v_call: TRBV20-1
d_call: NA
j_call: TRBJ2-7
cdr3_length: 13
cdr3_aa: CSAPWIGDNEQYF
cdr3_nt: TGCAGTGCTCCTTGGATCGGGGACAACGAGCAGTACTTC

clone_size: many
v_call: TRBV13
d_call: TRBD2
j_call: TRBJ2-3
cdr3_length: 16
cdr3_aa: CASSLTSGRSTDTQYF
cdr3_nt: TGTGCCAGCAGCCTCACTAGCGGGAGAAGCACAGATACGCAGTATTTT

clone_size: few
v_call: TRBV6-6
d_call: TRBD2
j_call: TRBJ2-7
cdr3_length: 15
cdr3_aa: CASSYGTSGPYEQYF
cdr3_nt: TGTGCCAGCAGTTACGGGACTAGCGGACCCTACGAGCAGTACTTC

clone_size: NA
v_call: TRBV27
d_call: NA
j_call: TRBJ2-7
cdr3_length: 16
cdr3_aa: CASSPKYRAYTYEQYF
cdr3_nt: TGTGCCAGCAGTCCTAAATACAGGGCATATACCTACGAGCAGTACTTC

clone_size: few
v_call: TRBV6-1
d_call: TRBD2
j_call: TRBJ2-1
cdr3_length: 17
cdr3_aa: CASSEDLLAGGYNEQFF
cdr3_nt: TGTGCCAGCAGTGAAGACCTTTTAGCGGGAGGGTACAATGAGCAGTTCTTC

clone_size: many
v_call: TRBV20-1
d_call: NA
j_call: TRBJ1-4
cdr3_length: 14
cdr3_aa: CSASPVLSHEKLFF
cdr3_nt: TGCAGTGCTAGCCCGGTTCTCTCCCATGAAAAACTGTTTTTT

clone_size: many
v_call: TRBV12-3/TRBV12-4
d_call: NA
j_call: TRBJ1-5
cdr3_length: 14
cdr3_aa: CASSLYRRNQPQHF
cdr3_nt: TGTGCCAGCAGTTTATACAGACGCAATCAGCCCCAGCATTTT

clone_size: many
v_call: TRBV3-1
d_call: NA
j_call: TRBJ1-1
cdr3_length: 13
cdr3_aa: CASTSRYERVAFF
cdr3_nt: TGTGCCAGCACTTCAAGATACGAGAGGGTAGCTTTCTTT

clone_size: many
v_call: TRBV12-3/TRBV12-4
d_call: NA
j_call: TRBJ2-3
cdr3_length: 15
cdr3_aa: CASSPLSGGTDTQYF
cdr3_nt: TGTGCCAGCAGTCCCCTTTCGGGAGGCACAGATACGCAGTATTTT

clone_size: many
v_call: TRBV24-1
d_call: NA
j_call: TRBJ1-1
cdr3_length: 17
cdr3_aa: CATSDLGGGDSNTEAFF
cdr3_nt: TGTGCCACCAGTGATTTGGGAGGGGGTGATTCGAACACTGAAGCTTTCTTT

clone_size: many
v_call: TRBV7-9
d_call: NA
j_call: TRBJ2-5
cdr3_length: 14
cdr3_aa: CASSPGTDSTTQYF
cdr3_nt: TGTGCCAGCAGCCCCGGGACTGACTCAACCACCCAGTACTTC

clone_size: many
v_call: TRBV10-3
d_call: NA
j_call: TRBJ2-7
cdr3_length: 16
cdr3_aa: CAISEYAGTQTYEQYF
cdr3_nt: TGTGCCATCAGTGAATACGCCGGGACACAGACCTACGAGCAGTACTTC

clone_size: NA
v_call: TRBV5-5
d_call: NA
j_call: TRBJ2-3
cdr3_length: 13
cdr3_aa: CASSLRREDTQYF
cdr3_nt: TGTGCCAGCAGCTTACGACGGGAAGATACGCAGTATTTT

clone_size: NA
v_call: TRBV13
d_call: NA
j_call: TRBJ2-2
cdr3_length: 12
cdr3_aa: CASSRRTGELFF
cdr3_nt: TGTGCCAGCAGCCGCCGCACCGGGGAGCTGTTTTTT

clone_size: many
v_call: TRBV2
d_call: TRBD1
j_call: TRBJ2-7
cdr3_length: 17
cdr3_aa: CASSEATLQGFPYEQYF
cdr3_nt: TGTGCCAGCAGTGAAGCTACTTTACAGGGGTTTCCCTACGAGCAGTACTTC

clone_size: many
v_call: TRBV7-8
d_call: TRBD1
j_call: TRBJ2-5
cdr3_length: 17
cdr3_aa: CASSKGPGQKYQETQYF
cdr3_nt: TGTGCCAGCAGCAAAGGACCGGGACAGAAGTACCAAGAGACCCAGTACTTC

clone_size: few
v_call: TRBV7-3
d_call: NA
j_call: TRBJ1-1
cdr3_length: 13
cdr3_aa: CASSGGGGTEAFF
cdr3_nt: TGTGCCAGCAGCGGGGGGGGTGGCACTGAAGCTTTCTTT

clone_size: many
v_call: TRBV12-3/TRBV12-4
d_call: TRBD1
j_call: TRBJ1-2
cdr3_length: 13
cdr3_aa: CASTLQGYHGYTF
cdr3_nt: TGTGCCAGCACCCTACAGGGGTATCATGGCTACACCTTC

clone_size: many
v_call: TRBV6-1
d_call: TRBD2
j_call: TRBJ2-3
cdr3_length: 14
cdr3_aa: CAILSGISTDTQYF
cdr3_nt: TGTGCCATCCTTAGCGGGATTAGCACAGATACGCAGTATTTT

clone_size: many
v_call: TRBV28
d_call: TRBD1
j_call: TRBJ1-2
cdr3_length: 13
cdr3_aa: CASSSGTGEGYTF
cdr3_nt: TGTGCCAGCAGTTCTGGGACAGGGGAAGGCTACACCTTC

clone_size: many
v_call: TRBV19
d_call: TRBD1
j_call: TRBJ2-1
cdr3_length: 15
cdr3_aa: CASKIEGAQYNEQFF
cdr3_nt: TGTGCCAGTAAGATAGAGGGGGCGCAATACAATGAGCAGTTCTTC

clone_size: few
v_call: TRBV12-3/TRBV12-4
d_call: NA
j_call: TRBJ1-5
cdr3_length: 15
cdr3_aa: CASSQTEISNQPQHF
cdr3_nt: TGTGCCAGCAGTCAGACAGAGATTAGCAATCAGCCCCAGCATTTT

clone_size: few
v_call: TRBV19
d_call: TRBD2
j_call: TRBJ2-1
cdr3_length: 19
cdr3_aa: CASSMATGSGRAPYNEQFF
cdr3_nt: TGTGCCAGTAGTATGGCCACGGGGAGCGGGAGGGCCCCCTACAATGAGCAGTTCTTC

clone_size: many
v_call: TRBV9
d_call: NA
j_call: TRBJ1-1
cdr3_length: 14
cdr3_aa: CASSVGAPYTEAFF
cdr3_nt: TGTGCCAGCAGCGTAGGGGCACCTTACACTGAAGCTTTCTTT

clone_size: few
v_call: TRBV25-1
d_call: TRBD2
j_call: TRBJ2-1
cdr3_length: 17
cdr3_aa: CASSEYFTRELDNEQFF
cdr3_nt: TGTGCCAGCAGTGAATACTTCACGCGGGAGTTGGACAATGAGCAGTTCTTC